These 6 T cell receptor beta chains originate from one sample sequenced in a study of cytomegalovirus exposure and HLA in healthy donors. Researchers ran the PCR with 60 Vbeta and 13 Jbeta primers. The data were produced by immunoSEQ multiplex PCR, yet TCRdb's version contains in-frame clones alone and is incomplete. In the table there are roughly 140,000 clones, roughly 64% of which are singletons. Sequencing was done on a sample of PBMCs. The receptors shown here come from a woman between 25 and 40 years old in good health and CMV-seropositive.

This clone occurred once. The identical CDR3 is also encoded by other nucleotide sequences in the sample. The gene calls are TRBV5-1 and TRBJ2-3, with 9 bases that match TRBD2. Per germline, CDR1 SGHRS and CDR2 YFSETQ. V lost 2 bases, J lost 0 bases, and 4 bases stayed unmatched. The CDR3 extends over 16 amino acids. The CDR3 protein is CASSLAGGASTDTQYF. The CDR3 coding sequence is TGCGCCAGCAGCTTAGCGGGAGGCGCTAGCACAGATACGCAGTATTTT.

V is TRBV18 and J is TRBJ1-2; D gene ambiguous. Germline V CDR1 and CDR2: KGHSH, LQKENI. The CDR3 spans 15 residues. Deletions cut 3 bases from V and 5 bases from J, with 16 bases between. The CDR3, as DNA: TGTGCCAGCTCACCCGTTGCCGGGAACCCATATGGCTACACCTTC. As protein: CASSPVAGNPYGYTF.

The chain uses TRBV10-2 and TRBJ1-2; D perhaps matches TRBD1 (5 bases). Per germline, CDR1 WSHSY and CDR2 SAAADI. V gave up 5 bases and J gave up 0 bases, with 13 bases separating them. The CDR3 covers 15 residues. The CDR3 region is CASSSTGSSNYGYTF. The CDR3 nucleotides read TGCGCCAGCAGTTCCACAGGAAGCTCTAACTATGGCTACACCTTC.

To note about this clone: One base separates it from a far larger clone, so it is likely a read error. Other DNA sequences of this sample code for an identical CDR3. V gene TRBV6-1 combines with J gene TRBJ2-1; tentatively, D is TRBD2 (5 bases). CDR1 is MNHNS and CDR2 is SASEGT in the germline V gene. This CDR3 is built from 14 residues. The CDR3 is CASSEGSTYNEQFF. Written as DNA, the CDR3 is TGTGCCAGTAGTGAAGGGAGCACTTACAATGAGCAGTTCTTC.

V and J are TRBV19 and TRBJ1-1; perhaps TRBD1 as D (6 bases). CDR3 length: 14 amino acids. V dropped 9 bases and J dropped 0 bases, with 14 bases sitting between them. Germline CDR1 reads LNHDA; CDR2 reads SQIVND (reference sequence). In DNA form, the CDR3 reads TGTGCCAGCCGGGACACGGGGATGAACACTGAAGCTTTCTTT. Translation: CASRDTGMNTEAFF.

This clone was found a few times. The chain recombines TRBV6-6 with TRBJ1-5; no clear D gene. With 0 bases removed from V and 3 bases from J, the gap between germline ends came to 9 bases. The CDR3 consists of 15 residues. Germline V gene sequence: CDR1 MNHNY, CDR2 SVGAGI (reference sequence). The CDR3 bases are TGTGCCAGCAGTTACTCCCAGGCGTCCAATCAGCCCCAGCATTTT. It codes for CASSYSQASNQPQHF.